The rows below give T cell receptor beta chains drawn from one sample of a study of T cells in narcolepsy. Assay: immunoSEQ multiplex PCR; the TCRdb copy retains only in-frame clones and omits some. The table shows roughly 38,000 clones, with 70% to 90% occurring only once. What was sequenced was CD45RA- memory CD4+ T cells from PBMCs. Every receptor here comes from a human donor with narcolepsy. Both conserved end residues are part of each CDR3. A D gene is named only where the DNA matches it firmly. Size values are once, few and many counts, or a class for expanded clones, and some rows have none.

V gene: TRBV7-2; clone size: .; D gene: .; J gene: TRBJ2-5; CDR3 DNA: TGTGCCAGCTCCCCAGGGGTTAGGGAGACCCAGTACTTC; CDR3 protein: CASSPGVRETQYF
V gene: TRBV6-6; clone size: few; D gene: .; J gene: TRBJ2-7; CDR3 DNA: TGTGCCAGCAGTTACGGGGGAGCCCACGAGCAGTACTTC; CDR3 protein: CASSYGGAHEQYF
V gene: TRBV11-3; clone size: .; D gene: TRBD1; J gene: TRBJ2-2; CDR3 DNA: TGTGCCAGCAGCTCGACAGGGGTACAGGCCGGGGAGCTGTTTTTT; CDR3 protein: CASSSTGVQAGELFF
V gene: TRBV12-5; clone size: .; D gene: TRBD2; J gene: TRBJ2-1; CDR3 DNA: TGTGCTAGTGGTTTGGTAGGGACTAGCGGGGGGATATATGAGCAGTTCTTC; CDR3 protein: CASGLVGTSGGIYEQFF
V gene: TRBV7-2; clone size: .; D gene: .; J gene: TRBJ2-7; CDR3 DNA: TGTGCCAGCAGCCCTTGGGACTCCGTCACGGAGCAGTACTTC; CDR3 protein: CASSPWDSVTEQYF
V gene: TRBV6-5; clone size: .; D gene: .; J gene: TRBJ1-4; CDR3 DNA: TGTGCCAGCAGTTACGGGGGAGAAAAACTGTTTTTT; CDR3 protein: CASSYGGEKLFF
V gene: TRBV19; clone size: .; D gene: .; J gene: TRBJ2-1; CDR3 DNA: TGTGCCAGTAGTATAGCGCAGTCCTCCTACAATGAGCAGTTCTTC; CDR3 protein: CASSIAQSSYNEQFF
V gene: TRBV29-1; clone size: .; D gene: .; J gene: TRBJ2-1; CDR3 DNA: TGCAGCGTTCTTGGGGGAGCTTTCTCCTACAATGAGCAGTTCTTC; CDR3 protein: CSVLGGAFSYNEQFF
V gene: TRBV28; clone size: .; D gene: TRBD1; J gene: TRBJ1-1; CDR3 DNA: TGTGCCAGCAGTTTAGGACTAGGGGGCGAGAACACTGAAGCTTTCTTT; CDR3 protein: CASSLGLGGENTEAFF
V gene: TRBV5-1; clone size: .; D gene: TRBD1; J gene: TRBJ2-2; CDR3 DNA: TGCGCCAGCAGCTCGTACAGGGGTGAAGGGGAGCTGTTTTTT; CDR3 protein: CASSSYRGEGELFF
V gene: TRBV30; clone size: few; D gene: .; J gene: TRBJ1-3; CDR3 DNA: TGTGCCTGGAGTGTAACCGGGGGAGGTCGGACCATATATTTT; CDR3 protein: CAWSVTGGGRTIYF
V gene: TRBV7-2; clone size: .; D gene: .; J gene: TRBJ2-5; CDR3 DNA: TGTGCCAGCAGCCCCAGTCGACGGGGCTCCGGTGGGACCCAGTACTTC; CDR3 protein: CASSPSRRGSGGTQYF
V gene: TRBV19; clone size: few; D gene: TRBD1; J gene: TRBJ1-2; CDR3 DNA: TGTGCCAGCCAACCTTACGGGACAGCCTATGGCTACACCTTC; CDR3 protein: CASQPYGTAYGYTF
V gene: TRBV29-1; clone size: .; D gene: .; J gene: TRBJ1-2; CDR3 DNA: TGCAGCGTTGAAGATCCGGTGAATGGCTACACCTTC; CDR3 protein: CSVEDPVNGYTF
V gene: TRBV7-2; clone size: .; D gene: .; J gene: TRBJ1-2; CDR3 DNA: TGTGCCAGCAGCCGAAGGACCCTCGGGGACTATGGCTACACCTTC; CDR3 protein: CASSRRTLGDYGYTF
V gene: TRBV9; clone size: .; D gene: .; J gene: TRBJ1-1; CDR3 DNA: TGTGCCAGCAGCTCGACGGGGAACACTGAAGCTTTCTTT; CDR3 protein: CASSSTGNTEAFF
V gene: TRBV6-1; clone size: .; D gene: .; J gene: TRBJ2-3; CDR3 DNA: TGTGCCAGCAGTGACGCTTCCGGGACACCCACAGATACGCAGTATTTT; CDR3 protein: CASSDASGTPTDTQYF
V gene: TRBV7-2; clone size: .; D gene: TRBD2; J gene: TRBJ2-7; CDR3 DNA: TGTGCCAGCAGCTCCCGGGGGGGGATCAACTACGAGCAGTACTTC; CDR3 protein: CASSSRGGINYEQYF
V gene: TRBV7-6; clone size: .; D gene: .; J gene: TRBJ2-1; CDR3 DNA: TGTGCCAGCAGCTTGCAATATGAGCAGTTCTTC; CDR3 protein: CASSLQYEQFF
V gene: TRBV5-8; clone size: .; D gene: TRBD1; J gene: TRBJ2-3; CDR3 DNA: TGTGCCAGCAGCGCGACAGGGGGGGGTGCAGATACGCAGTATTTT; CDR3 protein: CASSATGGGADTQYF
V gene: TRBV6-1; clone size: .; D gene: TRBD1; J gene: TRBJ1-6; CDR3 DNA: TGTGCCAGCAGCCCGGGACAGTCTTCGGGTTCACCCCTCCACTTT; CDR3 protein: CASSPGQSSGSPLHF
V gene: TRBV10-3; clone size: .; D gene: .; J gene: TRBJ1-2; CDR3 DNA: TGTGCCATCAGTGAGGCGGGCTCAGACCGCTACACCTTC; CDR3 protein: CAISEAGSDRYTF
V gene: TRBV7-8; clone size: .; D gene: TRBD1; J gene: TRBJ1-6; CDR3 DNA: TGTGCCAGCAGCCCAGTCAGGGGGAGCTCCTATAATTCACCCCTCCACTTT; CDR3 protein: CASSPVRGSSYNSPLHF
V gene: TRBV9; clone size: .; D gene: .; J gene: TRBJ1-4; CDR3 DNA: TGTGCCAGCAGCGTAGGATTTGGGGGGAGAGAAAAACTGTTTTTT; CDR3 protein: CASSVGFGGREKLFF